The T cell receptor (beta chain) under discussion was sequenced for a study of T cells in localized non-small cell lung cancer. Turning to this clone: Its cognate antigen is unknown.

This table comes from immunoSEQ multiplex PCR, and its TCRdb copy is limited to in-frame clones, with some not included. Among about 24,000 clones listed, approximately 91% were seen once. Study-wide results and caveats: Adjacent lung exhibited a median of about 56 among the 100 most abundant tumor clones.

CDR3 size: 14 residues. Germline V CDR1 and CDR2: SGHDN, FVKESK. Deletions cut 10 bases from V and 0 bases from J, with 13 bases between. The rearrangement uses TRBV14 and TRBJ1-5; a possible D gene is TRBD1 (6 bases). Sequencing used peripheral blood, obtained before any cancer treatment. This receptor was obtained from a man aged 40-75 years with stage I squamous cell lung carcinoma. CDR3 protein: CATPTGYSNQPQHF. The CDR3 DNA reads as TGTGCCACCCCGACAGGTTATAGCAATCAGCCCCAGCATTTT.